One and the same sample provided the 29 T cell receptor beta chains below, sequenced in a study of blood T cell repertoires in COVID-19. TCRdb's copy holds only in-frame clones and misses some; the assay was immunoSEQ multiplex PCR. The sample holds approximately 250,000 clones, about 87% seen once. Sequences were obtained from PBMCs or T cells enriched from blood (not recorded which). The receptors originated from a middle-aged woman with acute COVID-19.

The chain recombines TRBV5-4 with TRBJ1-1; a possible D gene is TRBD1 (6 bases). The CDR3 loop spans 14 amino acids. The germline gives CDR1 SGHNT, CDR2 YYREEE (reference sequence). Trimming left V 3 bases short and J 6 bases short, with 15 bases between. The CDR3 protein is CASSWARGESEAFF. As DNA, the CDR3 is TGTGCCAGCAGCTGGGCCAGGGGAGAATCTGAAGCTTTCTTT.

This rearrangement joins TRBV24-1 to TRBJ1-1; maybe TRBD1 (5 bases). The CDR3 is 12 residues long. The germline gives CDR1 KGHDR, CDR2 SFDVKD. The ends were cut back, 7 bases at V and 1 base at J, with 6 bases in the middle. CDR3 DNA: TGTGCCACCAGGGGGGGGAACACTGAAGCTTTCTTT. Translating gives CATRGGNTEAFF.

V usage is TRBV28 and J usage is TRBJ1-4, with 9 bases aligning to TRBD1. V shed 7 bases and J 7 bases; nucleotides not matched to a gene: 4. The germline gives CDR1 MDHEN, CDR2 SYDVKM. CDR3 length: 13 amino acids. In nucleotides, the CDR3 is TGTGCCAGCACGGGACAGGGAGGTGAAAAACTGTTTTTT. Amino acid sequence: CASTGQGGEKLFF. Full variable domain (remainder filled in from reference TRBV28 and TRBJ1-4): DVKVTQSSRYLVKRTGEKVFLECVQDMDHENMFWYRQDPGLGLRLIYFSYDVKMKEKGDIPEGYSVSREKKERFSLILESASTNQTSMYLCASTGQGGEKLFFGSGTQLSVL.

The chain is built from TRBV24-1 and TRBJ2-1, with a tentative D call TRBD1 (6 bases). The CDR3 extends over 14 amino acids. V lost 3 bases and J 4 bases, leaving 9 bases between the germline ends. The V gene's germline CDR1 is KGHDR and CDR2 SFDVKD. The CDR3 loop reads CATSDGTPYNEQFF. DNA for the CDR3: TGTGCCACCAGTGATGGGACACCTTACAATGAGCAGTTCTTC.

The chain is built from TRBV28 and TRBJ1-2, with 9 positions matching TRBD1. The CDR3 spans 15 residues. With 4 bases clipped from V and 7 bases from J, the junction kept 10 bases outside the gene matches. The V gene's germline CDR1 is MDHEN and CDR2 SYDVKM. The CDR3: CASSSTGQGNGGYTF. The CDR3 coding sequence is TGTGCCAGCAGTTCAACGGGACAGGGAAATGGTGGCTACACCTTC.

The V gene is TRBV9, the J gene TRBJ2-5, with 13 bases matching TRBD2. J was trimmed by 5 bases and V by 0 bases; bases with no gene match: 1. The CDR3 length is 15 residues. CDR1 and CDR2 (germline): SGDLS, YYNGEE. CDR3 sequence reads: CASSVGTSGSETQYF. As DNA, the CDR3 is TGTGCCAGCAGCGTAGGGACTAGCGGGAGTGAGACCCAGTACTTC.

The rearrangement uses TRBV24-1 and TRBJ2-1; D is undetermined. This CDR3 spans 16 amino acids. Trimming removed 0 bases at V and 5 bases at J, with 13 bases between. In germline, CDR1 is KGHDR, CDR2 SFDVKD. The CDR3 reads CATSDLRLDENNEQFF. CDR3 DNA sequence: TGTGCCACCAGTGATTTGCGTCTAGATGAAAACAATGAGCAGTTCTTC.

V usage is TRBV19 and J usage is TRBJ1-2; 8 bases map to TRBD1. Germline trimming cut 6 bases from V and 2 bases from J; bases unmatched to any gene: 8. Germline-derived CDR1 and CDR2 are LNHDA and SQIVND (reference sequence). The CDR3 length is 15 residues. This CDR3 reads CASSIPRGLNYGYTF. The CDR3 bases are TGTGCCAGTAGCATACCCAGGGGGCTGAACTATGGCTACACCTTC. The variable domain in full, with the rest retrieved from reference TRBV19 and TRBJ1-2, is DGGITQSPKYLFRKEGQNVTLSCEQNLNHDAMYWYRQDPGQGLRLIYYSQIVNDFQKGDIAEGYSVSREKKESFPLTVTSAQKNPTAFYLCASSIPRGLNYGYTFGSGTRLTVV.

This chain joins TRBV9 and TRBJ1-2; a weak D match, TRBD1 (5 bases). The CDR3 length is 14 residues. With 2 bases removed from V and 4 bases from J, the gap between germline ends came to 12 bases. Germline V gives CDR1 SGDLS, CDR2 YYNGEE. Here the CDR3 DNA reads TGTGCCAGCAGCGTTTTAGGGGATTCCTATGGCTACACCTTC. Translation gives CASSVLGDSYGYTF.

The chain uses TRBV29-1 and TRBJ1-2; unclear D gene. Trimming removed 6 bases from V and 8 bases from J, with 10 bases in between. The CDR3 consists of 10 residues. Germline-derived CDR1 and CDR2 are SQVTM and ANQGSEA. CDR3 DNA: TGCAGCGTCCGGGAAAGAGGCTACACCTTC. The encoded protein is CSVRERGYTF.

This clone was seen only once. V and J are TRBV2 and TRBJ2-5; D is perhaps TRBD2 (5 bases). The V gene's germline CDR1 is SNHLY and CDR2 FYNNEI. The CDR3 contains 16 residues. The germline V and J ends were trimmed by 6 bases and 2 bases, with 19 bases remaining between them. CDR3 bases: TGTGCCAGCAGAGACTACGAAGAAAATTCACAAGAGACCCAGTACTTC. Protein sequence: CASRDYEENSQETQYF.

The chain recombines TRBV5-1 with TRBJ1-2, with 12 bases that match TRBD1. The V gene end was trimmed by 4 bases and the J gene end by 6 bases; junction bases not matched to a gene: 7. CDR1 SGHRS and CDR2 YFSETQ come from the germline V gene. This CDR3 has 15 residues. Written as DNA, the CDR3 is TGCGCCAGCAGCAGGGGACAGGGGGCTGTGGATGGCTACACCTTC. Its protein product is CASSRGQGAVDGYTF.

This clone has a single count. V and J are TRBV12-2 and TRBJ2-2; the table's TRBD1 call for D was not verified on the DNA. TRBV12-2 is a pseudogene segment. This CDR3 region has 17 residues. The DNA for the CDR3 is TGTGCAAGTCGCTGGACCTCCGGACAGACCCGTTCGGGGGAGCTGTTTTTT. Translated, it gives CASRWTSGQTRSGELFF.

This clone showed up just once. The chain has TRBV3-1 (or the pseudogene TRBV3-2) and TRBJ1-2, with TRBD1 identical over 9 bases. The CDR3 extends over 17 amino acids. Germline lookup yields CDR1 LGHDT and CDR2 YNNKEL (reference sequence). V lost 3 bases and J lost 3; bases outside the gene matches: 11. The CDR3 DNA reads as TGTGCCAGCAGCCACTACAGGGGGCGAGACTCCTACTATGGCTACACCTTC. It yields the protein CASSHYRGRDSYYGYTF.

The gene calls are TRBV4-1 and TRBJ1-1; 12 positions match TRBD1. The CDR3 length is 16 residues. J gave up 4 bases and V 2 bases, and 5 bases lay outside the gene matches. Per germline, CDR1 MGHRA and CDR2 YSYEKL. CDR3 sequence (DNA): TGCGCCAGCAGCCAACGGGGACAGGGGGCCATCACTGAAGCTTTCTTT. The encoded protein is CASSQRGQGAITEAFF.

The chain carries TRBV6-5 and TRBJ2-7; 10 bases are shared with TRBD1. The V gene's germline CDR1 is MNHEY and CDR2 SVGAGI. This CDR3 has 14 amino acids. Trimming took 6 bases from V and 6 from J; bases not matched to a gene: 8. This CDR3 reads CASRPGTGASEQYV. DNA for the CDR3: TGTGCCAGCAGACCCGGGACAGGGGCCTCCGAGCAGTACGTC.

J is TRBJ2-3 and V is TRBV14; no firm D call. The V and J ends lost 0 bases and 6 bases respectively, with 10 bases between them. The germline V gene encodes CDR1 SGHDN and CDR2 FVKESK. The CDR3 consists of 14 residues. The CDR3 protein is CASSQDGYYDTQYF. The DNA of the CDR3 is TGTGCCAGCAGCCAAGATGGGTACTACGATACGCAGTATTTT.

The rearrangement links TRBV11-2 to TRBJ2-3; D is perhaps TRBD2 (6 bases). The V gene's germline CDR1 is SGHAT and CDR2 FQNNGV. V was pared by 3 bases and J by 6 bases, with 13 bases between. CDR3 length equals 14 residues. The CDR3 DNA reads TGTGCCAGCAGCTTTTCTGATGGAGGGGATACGCAGTATTTT. Its translation: CASSFSDGGDTQYF.

The gene calls are TRBV4-3 and TRBJ1-1; D uncertain. The length of the CDR3 is 16 residues. Germline values: CDR1 LGHNA, CDR2 YSLEER. Deletions cut 0 bases from V and 10 bases from J, with 21 bases between. Here the CDR3 DNA reads TGCGCCAGCAGCCAAGATCCGGTCGGGGAGGAGGTACGAGCTTTCTTT. Translated, it gives CASSQDPVGEEVRAFF.

This clone has just a few counts. The V call is TRBV10-3, the J call TRBJ1-2; 9 nucleotides agree with TRBD1. The junction had 9 bases not matched to a gene; V was cut back by 3 bases and J by 4 bases. The CDR3 has 16 residues. The germline gives CDR1 ENHRY, CDR2 SYGVKD. The CDR3 DNA is TGTGCCATCAGTGAACGCCGGGACAGGGATGCCTATGGCTACACCTTC. This translates into CAISERRDRDAYGYTF.

The V gene is TRBV4-1, the J gene TRBJ2-5; tentative D call: TRBD1 (6 bases). CDR3 length: 13 residues. Germline values: CDR1 MGHRA, CDR2 YSYEKL. Trimming removed 1 base at V and 7 bases at J, with 10 bases between. This CDR3 is CASSQATGRTQYF. The CDR3 nucleotides read TGCGCCAGCAGCCAAGCAACAGGGAGGACCCAGTACTTC.

The V call is TRBV19, the J call TRBJ1-2, with TRBD1 matching 7 bases. V shed 7 bases, J shed 8 bases, and the junction held 7 bases outside the gene matches. There are 12 residues in the CDR3. The germline gives CDR1 LNHDA, CDR2 SQIVND (reference sequence). CDR3 in DNA: TGTGCCAGTAACCTGGGACAGTTGGGCTACACCTTC. This codes for CASNLGQLGYTF.

CDR3 in amino acids: CASSLYLVSSNQPQHF. The CDR3 DNA follows: TGTGCCAGCAGTTTATACTTAGTCTCTAGCAATCAGCCCCAGCATTTT. The J gene is TRBJ1-5, the V gene TRBV28; the D is unclear. Germline loops: CDR1 MDHEN, CDR2 SYDVKM. The ends were cut back, 1 base at V and 0 bases at J, with 10 bases in the middle. The CDR3 consists of 16 residues.

In this sample, this clone turned up once. This chain joins TRBV25-1 and TRBJ1-2, with D hard to call. Between the trimmed V and J ends, which lost 2 bases and 6 bases, there was a span of 10 bases. CDR1 and CDR2 (germline): MGHDK, SYGVNS. CDR3 size: 13 residues. The CDR3, as DNA: TGTGCCAGCAGTGAAAAGAGGTCAGATGGCTACACCTTC. This sequence encodes CASSEKRSDGYTF.

The chain has TRBV18 and TRBJ1-2, with 9 bases that match TRBD1. V lost 4 bases to trimming and J lost 8 bases; unmatched junction nucleotides: 5. Germline V gene sequence: CDR1 KGHSH, CDR2 LQKENI. This CDR3 contains 13 residues. CDR3 in amino acids: CASSRTGEAGYTF. The DNA of the CDR3 is TGTGCCAGCTCACGGACAGGGGAGGCCGGCTACACCTTC.

This clone was detected once. V gene TRBV20-1 combines with J gene TRBJ2-1, with D unresolved. From germline, CDR1 is DFQATT and CDR2 SNEGSKA (reference sequence). Trimming took 3 bases from V and 6 from J, leaving 15 bases between them. The CDR3 has 14 residues. CDR3 region: CSASIRVFGNEQFF. CDR3 coding DNA: TGCAGTGCTAGTATCCGCGTTTTCGGCAATGAGCAGTTCTTC.

This chain uses TRBV7-8 with TRBJ1-5, with 7 nucleotides matching TRBD1. The V gene's germline CDR1 is SGHVS and CDR2 FQNEAQ. The CDR3 contains 17 residues. The V segment lost 2 bases and the J segment 2 bases; nucleotides outside the gene matches: 9. CDR3 in DNA: TGTGCCAGCAGCTTAAAAGTCAGGGGGACGGGCAATCAGCCCCAGCATTTT. This gives the protein CASSLKVRGTGNQPQHF.

This sequence joins TRBV5-1 and TRBJ2-3; 9 bases are a match to TRBD1. The CDR3 is made up of 16 amino acids. The V gene's germline CDR1 is SGHRS and CDR2 YFSETQ. Germline trimming cut 4 bases from V and 1 base from J; bases unmatched to any gene: 7. The CDR3 loop is CASSAPRDRGTDTQYF. CDR3 bases: TGCGCCAGCAGCGCCCCCCGGGACAGGGGCACAGATACGCAGTATTTT.

The chain couples TRBV5-1 to TRBJ2-5; D not resolved. V lost 4 bases to trimming and J lost 2 bases, with 9 bases between them. Germline assignment: CDR1 SGHRS and CDR2 YFSETQ. The CDR3 totals 13 residues. This CDR3 is CASSRSEQETQYF. The CDR3, as DNA: TGCGCCAGCAGCCGCTCCGAGCAAGAGACCCAGTACTTC.